The rows below give T cell receptor beta chains drawn from one sample of a study of regulatory T cells in long-lasting Graves disease. TCRdb processed the multiplex PCR reads anew with MiXCR; each CDR3 protein has one entry. The sample shows around 340,000 distinct CDR3 sequences, around a fifth of them seen only once. The sample was peripheral blood mononuclear cells (PBMCs), taken when the disease was refractory, from a patient treated with antithyroid drugs. These receptor sequences come from a female donor with Graves disease. CDR3s include the opening cysteine and the closing phenylalanine or tryptophan. Each record gives: V gene, clone size, D gene, J gene, CDR3 DNA, CDR3 protein. The D gene is left open where the match is weak. Size is stated for part of the rows, as once, few or many counts, or as a class when the clone is expanded.

v_gene: TRBV28
abundance: few
d_gene: -
j_gene: TRBJ2-7
CDR3nt: TGTGCCACCCGAGTGGTTTCCTACGAGCAGTACTTC
CDR3aa: CATRVVSYEQYF

v_gene: TRBV7-2
abundance: -
d_gene: -
j_gene: TRBJ1-1
CDR3nt: TGTGCCAGCAGCTTAGTACACATGAACACTGAAGCTTTCTTT
CDR3aa: CASSLVHMNTEAFF

v_gene: TRBV30
abundance: many
d_gene: -
j_gene: TRBJ2-2
CDR3nt: TGTGCCTGGGAACGGGGGGCGGGCCGGGAGCTGTTTTTT
CDR3aa: CAWERGAGRELFF

v_gene: TRBV28
abundance: many
d_gene: TRBD1
j_gene: TRBJ2-7
CDR3nt: TGTGCCAGCCAGACAGGGGTTTCGATCTACGAGCAGTACTTC
CDR3aa: CASQTGVSIYEQYF

v_gene: TRBV20-1
abundance: -
d_gene: -
j_gene: TRBJ1-1
CDR3nt: TGCAGTGCTAGAACACCAGCCCTCCCAATTGGCGCTGAAGCTTTCTTT
CDR3aa: CSARTPALPIGAEAFF

v_gene: TRBV3-1
abundance: many
d_gene: -
j_gene: TRBJ2-5
CDR3nt: TGTGCCAGCAGCTTTAACCAAGAGACCCAGTACTTC
CDR3aa: CASSFNQETQYF

v_gene: TRBV7-2
abundance: many
d_gene: -
j_gene: TRBJ1-1
CDR3nt: TGTGCCAGCAGCCCGAGATCGGGCCGATTGAACACTGAAGCTTTCTTT
CDR3aa: CASSPRSGRLNTEAFF

v_gene: TRBV5-1
abundance: -
d_gene: -
j_gene: TRBJ2-4
CDR3nt: TGCGCCAGCAGCTTGGCCGTCGGGGGCCGAGACTATATGGCCAAAAACATTCAGTACTTC
CDR3aa: CASSLAVGGRDYMAKNIQYF

v_gene: TRBV15
abundance: many
d_gene: TRBD1
j_gene: TRBJ1-2
CDR3nt: TGTGCCACCAGCACCGGACAGGGCTATGGCTACACCTTC
CDR3aa: CATSTGQGYGYTF

v_gene: TRBV7-2
abundance: many
d_gene: TRBD1
j_gene: TRBJ2-7
CDR3nt: TGTGCCAGCAGCCTAACAGGGGGTGAATACGAGCAGTACTTC
CDR3aa: CASSLTGGEYEQYF

v_gene: TRBV29-1
abundance: many
d_gene: -
j_gene: TRBJ2-4
CDR3nt: TGCAGCGTCGTTACGGGGTCGAACAAAAACATTCAGTACTTC
CDR3aa: CSVVTGSNKNIQYF

v_gene: TRBV20-1
abundance: -
d_gene: TRBD1
j_gene: TRBJ1-5
CDR3nt: TGCAGTGCTAGTTCCCGGGACAGGGGGACGAGCAATCAGCCCCAGCATTTT
CDR3aa: CSASSRDRGTSNQPQHF

v_gene: TRBV6-4
abundance: few
d_gene: TRBD2
j_gene: TRBJ2-2
CDR3nt: TGTGCCAGCCTCTGGCTAGCGGGGGGGTCGTACACCGGGGAGCTGTTTTTT
CDR3aa: CASLWLAGGSYTGELFF

v_gene: TRBV20-1
abundance: -
d_gene: TRBD1
j_gene: TRBJ1-1
CDR3nt: TGCAGTGCTAGTTCCCTTCCTGACAGGGTATGGACTGAAGCTTTCTTT
CDR3aa: CSASSLPDRVWTEAFF

v_gene: TRBV10-3
abundance: -
d_gene: TRBD2
j_gene: TRBJ2-7
CDR3nt: TGTGCCATCAGTGCAGGGGGACAGTCAGCACTAGCGGGATGGGAGCAGTACTTC
CDR3aa: CAISAGGQSALAGWEQYF

v_gene: TRBV29-1
abundance: few
d_gene: -
j_gene: TRBJ2-1
CDR3nt: TGCAGCGTTGAACCCCCGAGGGGCTATGAGCAGTTCTTC
CDR3aa: CSVEPPRGYEQFF

v_gene: TRBV6-2/TRBV6-3
abundance: once
d_gene: -
j_gene: TRBJ2-7
CDR3nt: TGTGCCAGCAGTGAAGCGGGGAGGGGGCTCACCTACGAGCAGTACTTC
CDR3aa: CASSEAGRGLTYEQYF

v_gene: TRBV7-6
abundance: few
d_gene: -
j_gene: TRBJ2-5
CDR3nt: TGTGCCAGCAGCCCCCAGGGGGGATTCGAGGAGACCCAGTACTTC
CDR3aa: CASSPQGGFEETQYF

v_gene: TRBV27
abundance: few
d_gene: -
j_gene: TRBJ2-7
CDR3nt: TGTGTCAGCAGCGAGACAGGTCTACAGCAGTACTTC
CDR3aa: CVSSETGLQQYF

v_gene: TRBV6-1
abundance: few
d_gene: -
j_gene: TRBJ1-2
CDR3nt: TGTGCCAGCAGCCGCACCCCAGGGATTGGCTATGGCTACACCTTC
CDR3aa: CASSRTPGIGYGYTF

v_gene: TRBV28
abundance: many
d_gene: -
j_gene: TRBJ2-7
CDR3nt: TGTGCCAGCAGTTTATCAGTGTGGGGTACTCGCGAGCAGTACTTC
CDR3aa: CASSLSVWGTREQYF

v_gene: TRBV5-1
abundance: -
d_gene: -
j_gene: TRBJ2-4
CDR3nt: TGCGCCAGCAGCTTGAGAAATGGTTCCCTTCTAGCCAAAAACATTCAGTACTTC
CDR3aa: CASSLRNGSLLAKNIQYF

v_gene: TRBV5-4
abundance: few
d_gene: -
j_gene: TRBJ2-7
CDR3nt: TGTGCCAGCAGCTTCAGAGGGAGTGGGCTCGAGCAGTACTTC
CDR3aa: CASSFRGSGLEQYF

v_gene: TRBV12-5
abundance: -
d_gene: TRBD2
j_gene: TRBJ2-1
CDR3nt: TGTGCTAGTGGTTTGGACCCGGGACTACCCTACAATGAGCAGTTCTTC
CDR3aa: CASGLDPGLPYNEQFF

v_gene: TRBV28
abundance: -
d_gene: -
j_gene: TRBJ1-5
CDR3nt: TGTGCCAGCAGTTTATTCCAAATTCGGGACTCAACGGGGAATCAGCCCCAGCATTTT
CDR3aa: CASSLFQIRDSTGNQPQHF

v_gene: TRBV7-8
abundance: many
d_gene: -
j_gene: TRBJ2-7
CDR3nt: TGTGCCAGCAGCTTAGTGGGCCCCTACGAGCAGTACTTC
CDR3aa: CASSLVGPYEQYF

v_gene: TRBV20-1
abundance: many
d_gene: -
j_gene: TRBJ1-1
CDR3nt: TGCAGTGCAAAACCGGGACCAGGGAACACTGAAGCTTTCTTT
CDR3aa: CSAKPGPGNTEAFF

v_gene: TRBV5-1
abundance: many
d_gene: TRBD2
j_gene: TRBJ2-7
CDR3nt: TGCGCCAGCAGCTTGGGGACTAGCTATACCTACGAGCAGTACTTC
CDR3aa: CASSLGTSYTYEQYF

v_gene: TRBV13
abundance: -
d_gene: -
j_gene: TRBJ2-7
CDR3nt: TGTGCCAGCGGAACCGCGAACGACATCTCCTACGAGCAGTACTTC
CDR3aa: CASGTANDISYEQYF

v_gene: TRBV2
abundance: many
d_gene: -
j_gene: TRBJ2-7
CDR3nt: TGTGCCAGCAGTGATCCCAAGTACGAGCAGTACTTC
CDR3aa: CASSDPKYEQYF

v_gene: TRBV7-2
abundance: few
d_gene: -
j_gene: TRBJ2-1
CDR3nt: TGTGCCAGCAGCTTAGCCGGGGCGGGAATGAATGAGCAGTTCTTC
CDR3aa: CASSLAGAGMNEQFF

v_gene: TRBV11-2
abundance: few
d_gene: -
j_gene: TRBJ2-3
CDR3nt: TGTGCCAGCAGCTTCGCGACAGATACAGATACGCAGTATTTT
CDR3aa: CASSFATDTDTQYF

v_gene: TRBV7-2
abundance: few
d_gene: -
j_gene: TRBJ1-1
CDR3nt: TGTGCCAGCAGCAAAGGGGTGGAGACTGAAGCTTTCTTT
CDR3aa: CASSKGVETEAFF

v_gene: TRBV30
abundance: many
d_gene: -
j_gene: TRBJ1-5
CDR3nt: TGTGCCTGGAGTTTGCCCCGTTCCGATCAGCCCCAGCATTTT
CDR3aa: CAWSLPRSDQPQHF

v_gene: TRBV20-1
abundance: many
d_gene: -
j_gene: TRBJ2-7
CDR3nt: TGCAGTGCTAGAGGGCCCCGGGGAGTCGAGCAGTACTTC
CDR3aa: CSARGPRGVEQYF

v_gene: TRBV12-3/TRBV12-4
abundance: many
d_gene: -
j_gene: TRBJ1-5
CDR3nt: TGTGCCAGCAGTTTTGAAGGTCAGCAGCCCCAGCATTTT
CDR3aa: CASSFEGQQPQHF

v_gene: TRBV30
abundance: few
d_gene: -
j_gene: TRBJ1-6
CDR3nt: TGTGCCTGGGATTCCGGAACGAGTTCACCCCTCCACTTT
CDR3aa: CAWDSGTSSPLHF

v_gene: TRBV18
abundance: few
d_gene: -
j_gene: TRBJ1-1
CDR3nt: TGTGCCAGCTCACCAACCGTCTCGGAAGCTTTCTTT
CDR3aa: CASSPTVSEAFF

v_gene: TRBV7-9
abundance: many
d_gene: -
j_gene: TRBJ2-5
CDR3nt: TGTGCCAGCAGCTTAATGGCGGAAAGCCAAGAGACCCAGTACTTC
CDR3aa: CASSLMAESQETQYF

v_gene: TRBV2
abundance: -
d_gene: -
j_gene: TRBJ2-1
CDR3nt: TGTGCCAGCAGTGAAGCGCCACTAGCCGCCAATGAGCAGTTCTTC
CDR3aa: CASSEAPLAANEQFF

v_gene: TRBV29-1
abundance: many
d_gene: -
j_gene: TRBJ2-7
CDR3nt: TGCAGCGTTGAAGATACCACTAGGACGCGGGAGCAGTACTTC
CDR3aa: CSVEDTTRTREQYF

v_gene: TRBV5-1
abundance: -
d_gene: -
j_gene: TRBJ2-2
CDR3nt: TGCGCCAGCGGAGGGGGGACAGCAATCACCGGGGAGCTGTTTTTT
CDR3aa: CASGGGTAITGELFF

v_gene: TRBV4-1
abundance: -
d_gene: -
j_gene: TRBJ1-1
CDR3nt: TGCGCCAGCAGCCAATACGGCCAAGGGATCGCTGAAGCTTTCTTT
CDR3aa: CASSQYGQGIAEAFF

v_gene: TRBV10-2
abundance: few
d_gene: -
j_gene: TRBJ1-2
CDR3nt: TGCGCCAGCAGTGACCTTGTAGGCAGCGGCTATGGCTACACCTTC
CDR3aa: CASSDLVGSGYGYTF

v_gene: TRBV5-5
abundance: many
d_gene: TRBD1
j_gene: TRBJ1-2
CDR3nt: TGTGCCAGCAAGGAGACAGGGGTACTACATAACTATGGCTACACCTTC
CDR3aa: CASKETGVLHNYGYTF

v_gene: TRBV12-3/TRBV12-4
abundance: many
d_gene: -
j_gene: TRBJ1-3
CDR3nt: TGTGCCAGCAGTCGGGCCCGCCTGGTGGAATCTGGAAACACCATATATTTT
CDR3aa: CASSRARLVESGNTIYF

v_gene: TRBV19
abundance: few
d_gene: -
j_gene: TRBJ2-6
CDR3nt: TGTGCCAGTAGTAACTTTAACGGGGGGCGTACTGGGGCCAACGTCCTGACTTTC
CDR3aa: CASSNFNGGRTGANVLTF

v_gene: TRBV20-1
abundance: many
d_gene: TRBD1
j_gene: TRBJ1-4
CDR3nt: TGCAGTTCCCAGGGGGCCGGAGAAAAACTGTTTTTT
CDR3aa: CSSQGAGEKLFF

v_gene: TRBV5-1
abundance: -
d_gene: -
j_gene: TRBJ2-7
CDR3nt: TGCGCCAGCAGCTTGGAGGGTAGGGGGCAGTACTTC
CDR3aa: CASSLEGRGQYF

v_gene: TRBV20-1
abundance: many
d_gene: -
j_gene: TRBJ1-1
CDR3nt: TGCAGTGCTAGAGATCCCAGAGCCTACACTGAAGCTTTCTTT
CDR3aa: CSARDPRAYTEAFF

v_gene: TRBV11-2
abundance: many
d_gene: -
j_gene: TRBJ2-1
CDR3nt: TGTGCCAGCAGCTTAGATATAGTCAGCAATGAGCAGTTCTTC
CDR3aa: CASSLDIVSNEQFF

v_gene: TRBV12-3/TRBV12-4
abundance: -
d_gene: -
j_gene: TRBJ2-5
CDR3nt: TGTGCCAGCAGTCCCTCTCCGGGACAAATAGAGACCCAGTACTTC
CDR3aa: CASSPSPGQIETQYF

v_gene: TRBV15
abundance: -
d_gene: -
j_gene: TRBJ2-1
CDR3nt: TGTGCCACCAGCAGAGATCCCCTGAAGACCAATGAGCAGTTCTTC
CDR3aa: CATSRDPLKTNEQFF

v_gene: TRBV27
abundance: many
d_gene: -
j_gene: TRBJ2-7
CDR3nt: TGTGCCAGCAGTCACCGCGCCCGGTCCCCAACCTACGAGCAGTACTTC
CDR3aa: CASSHRARSPTYEQYF

v_gene: TRBV20-1
abundance: many
d_gene: -
j_gene: TRBJ1-1
CDR3nt: TGCAGTGCTAGTGGCGGGGTGAACACTGAAGCTTTCTTT
CDR3aa: CSASGGVNTEAFF